This entry features one TCR beta chain sequence. Its antigen remains unknown. This entry comes from a study of long-term antiretroviral therapy in people with HIV. Version v3.0 of the immunoSEQ assay ran at survey level. This table comes from immunoSEQ multiplex PCR, and its TCRdb copy is limited to in-frame clones, with some not included. The data hold 25,000 to 35,000 clones, with almost 95% observed a single time. None of the participants with HIV were treated outside the United States. Held in samples before DNA extraction were roughly 1-10 million cryopreserved PBMC. Study-level results: Pre-ART-expanded clones dominated the repertoire at all time points.

The J segment lost 3 bases and the V segment lost 3 bases, leaving 5 bases of the junction unmatched. CDR1 SGDLS and CDR2 YYNGEE come from the germline V gene. This CDR3 region has 15 residues. The sequence came from a man in his forties or fifties with HIV. The J gene is TRBJ1-5, the V gene TRBV9, with 8 bases that match TRBD1. The source material was unsorted PBMCs, sampled around 7.4 years after starting antiretroviral therapy. CDR3 DNA sequence: TGTGCCAGCAGCGCAGGGGGCTCGAACAATCAGCCCCAGCATTTT. Protein: CASSAGGSNNQPQHF.